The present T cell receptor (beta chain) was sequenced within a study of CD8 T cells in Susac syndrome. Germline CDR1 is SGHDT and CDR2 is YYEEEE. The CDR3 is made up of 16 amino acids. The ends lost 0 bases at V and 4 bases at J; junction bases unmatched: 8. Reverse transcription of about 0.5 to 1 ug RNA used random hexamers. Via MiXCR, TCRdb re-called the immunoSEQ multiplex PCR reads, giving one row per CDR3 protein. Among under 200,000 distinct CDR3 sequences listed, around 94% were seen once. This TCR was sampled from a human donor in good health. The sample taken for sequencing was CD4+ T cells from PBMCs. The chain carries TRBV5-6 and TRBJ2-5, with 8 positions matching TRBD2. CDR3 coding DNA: TGTGCCAGCAGCTTGGATCGGGGGGGCCGAAGAGAGACCCAGTACTTC. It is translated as CASSLDRGGRRETQYF.